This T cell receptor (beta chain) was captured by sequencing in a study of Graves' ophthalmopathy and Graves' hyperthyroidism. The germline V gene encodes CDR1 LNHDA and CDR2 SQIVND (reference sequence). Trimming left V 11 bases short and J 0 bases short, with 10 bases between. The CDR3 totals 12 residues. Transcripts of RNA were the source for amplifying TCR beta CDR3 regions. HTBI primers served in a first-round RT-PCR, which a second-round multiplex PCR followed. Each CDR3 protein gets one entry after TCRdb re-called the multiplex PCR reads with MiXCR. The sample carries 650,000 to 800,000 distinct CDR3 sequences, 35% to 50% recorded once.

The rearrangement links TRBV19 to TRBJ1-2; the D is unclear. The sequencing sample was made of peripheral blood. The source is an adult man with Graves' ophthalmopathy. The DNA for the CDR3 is TGTGCCTGGAGCCAGACTAACTATGGCTACACCTTC. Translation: CAWSQTNYGYTF.